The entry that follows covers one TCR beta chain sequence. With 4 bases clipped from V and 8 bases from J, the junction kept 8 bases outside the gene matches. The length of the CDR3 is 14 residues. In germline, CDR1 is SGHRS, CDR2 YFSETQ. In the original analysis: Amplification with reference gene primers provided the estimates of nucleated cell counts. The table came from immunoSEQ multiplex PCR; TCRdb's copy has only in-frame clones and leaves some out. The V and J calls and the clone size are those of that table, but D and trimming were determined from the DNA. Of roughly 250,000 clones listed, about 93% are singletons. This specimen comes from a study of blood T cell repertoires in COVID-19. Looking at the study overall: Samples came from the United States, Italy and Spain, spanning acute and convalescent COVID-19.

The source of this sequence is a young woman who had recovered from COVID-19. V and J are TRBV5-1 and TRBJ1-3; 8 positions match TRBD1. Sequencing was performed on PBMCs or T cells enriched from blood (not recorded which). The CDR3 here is CASSPDGQGYTIYF. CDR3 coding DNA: TGCGCCAGCAGCCCCGACGGACAGGGCTACACCATATATTTT.